The next 18 T cell receptor beta chains were all read from a single sample in a study of T cell repertoires in cytomegalovirus infection. From the reads, TCRdb called clonotypes with MiXCR, one entry per CDR3 protein. The sample holds over 300,000 distinct CDR3 sequences, roughly 17% seen once. The specimen sequenced was PBMCs. The receptor source for this set is a human donor in good health (CMV status not recorded). Some clones in this sample may be carry-over from other donors' samples.

This clonotype was recorded at least ten times. CDR3 in amino acids: CASSLWQGYSPLHF. CDR3 bases: TGTGCCAGCAGTTTATGGCAGGGCTATTCACCCCTCCACTTT. This chain uses TRBV27 with TRBJ1-6, with D possibly TRBD1 on 5 matching bases. Trimming took off 1 base at V and 8 bases at J, with 9 bases between the two ends. The CDR3 has 14 residues. CDR1 MNHEY and CDR2 SMNVEV come from the germline V gene (reference sequence).

This clonotype has just a few counts. The chain couples TRBV10-2 to TRBJ2-7, with TRBD1 matching over 8 bases. The CDR3 extends over 12 amino acids. CDR1 and CDR2 from the germline V gene are WSHSY and SAAADI. J gave up 3 bases and V 10 bases, and 5 bases lay outside the gene matches. As DNA, the CDR3 is TGCGCCACAGGACAGGGTCTCTACGAGCAGTACTTC. This encodes CATGQGLYEQYF.

CDR3 in amino acids: CASSFGPVGVPQPQHF. DNA of the CDR3: TGTGCCAGCAGTTTCGGACCCGTAGGGGTTCCTCAGCCCCAGCATTTT. The rearrangement joins TRBV6-8 to TRBJ1-5; D is perhaps TRBD1 (5 bases). The CDR3 is 16 amino acids. The V gene's germline CDR1 is MNHGY and CDR2 SAAAGT. The V gene lost 4 bases and the J gene lost 6 bases, with 19 bases spanning the gap.

Ten or more counts support this clonotype. This rearrangement joins TRBV7-8 to TRBJ1-2; TRBD1 aligns across 8 bases. Germline trimming cut 5 bases from V and 4 bases from J; bases unmatched to any gene: 6. This CDR3 is built from 14 residues. CDR1 SGHVS and CDR2 FQNEAQ come from the germline V gene. The CDR3 is CASSRDRWGYGYTF. The CDR3 DNA reads TGTGCCAGCAGCCGGGACAGGTGGGGCTATGGCTACACCTTC.

This clonotype was counted between two and nine times. The chain combines TRBV19 with TRBJ2-2; 7 bases align to TRBD1. CDR1 and CDR2 from the germline V gene are LNHDA and SQIVND (reference sequence). The CDR3 covers 15 residues. V dropped 6 bases and J dropped 6; count of bases not matched to a gene: 10. The CDR3 sequence is CASSSRQGYAGELFF. The CDR3 DNA sequence: TGTGCCAGTAGCTCCAGACAGGGATACGCCGGGGAGCTGTTTTTT.

The rearrangement links TRBV12-3 or TRBV12-4 to TRBJ2-7; TRBD2 matches at 7 bases. This CDR3 has 16 amino acids. With V trimmed by 4 bases and J by 2 bases, 11 bases remained unmatched. The DNA for the CDR3 is TGTGCCAGCAGTTCCTTAGGGAGGGTGGGGGCCTACGAGCAGTACTTC. It translates to CASSSLGRVGAYEQYF.

This clonotype has only a few counts. The chain employs TRBV4-2 and TRBJ1-5; TRBD1 matches at 8 bases. The length of the CDR3 is 17 residues. CDR1 and CDR2 (germline): LGHNA, YNFKEQ. The V segment lost 1 base and the J segment 3 bases; nucleotides outside the gene matches: 8. Written as DNA, the CDR3 is TGTGCCAGCAGCCAAGCTTTAGTGGGACAGGCCAATCAGCCCCAGCATTTT. Its protein is CASSQALVGQANQPQHF.

This clonotype was counted at least ten times. The J gene is TRBJ1-4, the V gene TRBV7-9; D is unclear. From germline, CDR1 is SEHNR and CDR2 FQNEAQ (reference sequence). The V and J ends lost 5 bases and 3 bases respectively, with 10 bases between them. The CDR3 runs 14 residues. CDR3 loop: CASSTPGSNEKLFF. DNA of the CDR3: TGTGCCAGCAGCACTCCGGGTTCTAATGAAAAACTGTTTTTT.

This clonotype was counted at least ten times. The chain links TRBV11-2 to TRBJ2-7; D is possibly TRBD1 (6 bases). There are 15 residues in the CDR3. Trimming took 5 bases from V and 2 from J, leaving 16 bases between them. Germline-derived CDR1 and CDR2 are SGHAT and FQNNGV. The CDR3 reads CASSTGQTKTYEQYF. The CDR3, as DNA: TGTGCCAGCAGCACCGGACAGACTAAGACCTACGAGCAGTACTTC.

This chain uses TRBV18 with TRBJ2-7; TRBD1 aligns across 7 bases. Trimming cost V 2 bases and J 6 bases; bases outside gene matches: 4. Per the germline V gene, CDR1 is KGHSH and CDR2 is LQKENI. This CDR3 contains 13 residues. The CDR3 here is CASSPDRATEQYF. In nucleotides, the CDR3 is TGTGCCAGCTCACCAGACAGGGCGACCGAGCAGTACTTC.

In its sample, this clonotype was seen many times. The rearrangement links TRBV28 to TRBJ2-7; perhaps TRBD2 as D (6 bases). Trimming left V 6 bases short and J 4 bases short, with 16 bases between. Germline V gene data show CDR1 as MDHEN and CDR2 as SYDVKM. The CDR3 is made up of 14 amino acids. CDR3 DNA: TGTGCCAGCAGCCCTGGAGGGTCGGCGTACGAGCAGTACTTC. This gives the protein CASSPGGSAYEQYF.

This clonotype was found many times. J is TRBJ1-2 and V is TRBV12-3 or TRBV12-4; 9 bases match TRBD1. V lost 4 bases, J lost 2 bases, and 5 bases stayed unmatched. This CDR3 is 15 amino acids long. In DNA form, the CDR3 reads TGTGCCAGCAGTTCGCCCGGGACAGGGAACTATGGCTACACCTTC. Translation gives CASSSPGTGNYGYTF.

Ten or more counts support this clonotype. The junction differs from germline at one of its ends, possibly a read error. The chain employs TRBV7-7 and TRBJ2-5; D possibly matches TRBD1 or TRBD2 (5 bases each). The CDR3 extends over 15 amino acids. Germline V CDR1 and CDR2: SSHAT, FNYEAQ (reference sequence). CDR3 bases: TGTGCTAGCAGCTTAGGTTCCGGGGCGCAAGAGACCCAGTACTTC. Translated: CASSLGSGAQETQYF.

Only one count was recorded for this clonotype. The rearrangement joins TRBV27 to TRBJ1-6; the D gene is possibly TRBD1 (5 bases). The germline V gene has CDR1 MNHEY and CDR2 SMNVEV (reference sequence). The CDR3 covers 14 residues. V was trimmed by 4 bases and J by 3 bases, leaving 7 bases between them. The CDR3 sequence: CASSWDLYNSPLHF. CDR3 in DNA: TGTGCCAGCAGTTGGGACCTCTATAATTCACCCCTCCACTTT.

This chain joins TRBV20-1 and TRBJ1-5; D is undetermined. CDR1 DFQATT and CDR2 SNEGSKA come from the germline V gene (reference sequence). This CDR3 spans 15 amino acids. V dropped 1 base and J dropped 3 bases, with 13 bases sitting between them. CDR3 sequence (DNA): TGCAGTGCTAGAGGCGCCTCTATTGCCAATCAGCCCCAGCATTTT. Encoded protein: CSARGASIANQPQHF.

Comment on this clonotype: Given a much more abundant clone one base away, this may be a read error. The V call is TRBV7-2, the J call TRBJ2-5, with a possible D match to TRBD2 (6 bases). CDR3 length equals 14 residues. The germline V gene has CDR1 SGHTA and CDR2 FQGNSA. Written as DNA, the CDR3 is TGTGCCAGCAGCTTCTCGGGACTCAAAGAGACCCCGTACTTC. Its translation is CASSFSGLKETPYF.

Ten or more counts support this clonotype. The CDR3 DNA sequence: TGTGCCAGCAGCCAAGCGGGGACAGGGTCCTACGAGCAGTACTTC. Translated, it gives CASSQAGTGSYEQYF. V gene TRBV7-8 combines with J gene TRBJ2-7; 9 nucleotides agree with TRBD1. The CDR3 consists of 15 residues. Trimming cost V 5 bases and J 1 base; bases outside gene matches: 6. Germline V CDR1 and CDR2: SGHVS, FQNEAQ.

This chain links TRBV12-3 or TRBV12-4 with TRBJ1-1; D is unresolved. Trimming removed 3 bases at V and 4 bases at J, with 9 bases between. The CDR3 extends over 13 amino acids. The CDR3 sequence is CASSFEWGTEAFF. Here the CDR3 DNA reads TGTGCCAGCAGTTTTGAGTGGGGCACTGAAGCTTTCTTT.